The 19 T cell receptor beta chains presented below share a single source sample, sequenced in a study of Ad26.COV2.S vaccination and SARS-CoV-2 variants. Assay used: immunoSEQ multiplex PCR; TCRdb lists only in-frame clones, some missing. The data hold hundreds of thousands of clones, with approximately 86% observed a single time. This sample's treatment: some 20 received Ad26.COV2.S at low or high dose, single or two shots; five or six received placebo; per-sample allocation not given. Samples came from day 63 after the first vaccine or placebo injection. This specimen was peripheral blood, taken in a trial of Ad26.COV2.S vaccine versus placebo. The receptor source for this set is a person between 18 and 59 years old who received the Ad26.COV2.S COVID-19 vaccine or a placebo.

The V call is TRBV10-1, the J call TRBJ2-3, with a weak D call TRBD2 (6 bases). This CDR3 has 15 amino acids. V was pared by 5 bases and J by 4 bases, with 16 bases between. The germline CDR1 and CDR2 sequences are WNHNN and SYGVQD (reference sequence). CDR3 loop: CASSPRREVADTQYF. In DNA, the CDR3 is TGCGCCAGCAGTCCGCGGAGGGAAGTGGCAGATACGCAGTATTTT.

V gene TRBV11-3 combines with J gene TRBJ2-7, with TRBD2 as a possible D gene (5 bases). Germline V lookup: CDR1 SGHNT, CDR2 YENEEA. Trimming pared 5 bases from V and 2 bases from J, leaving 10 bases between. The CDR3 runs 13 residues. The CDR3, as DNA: TGTGCCAGCAGCGGGAGTAGCCCCTACGAGCAGTACTTC. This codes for CASSGSSPYEQYF. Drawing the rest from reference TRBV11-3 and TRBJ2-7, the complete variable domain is EAGVVQSPRYKIIEKKQPVAFWCNPISGHNTLYWYLQNLGQGPELLIRYENEEAVDDSQLPKDRFSAERLKGVDSTLKIQPAELGDSAVYLCASSGSSPYEQYFGPGTRLTVT.

The CDR3 reads CASSAWSLAGLGEQFF. The CDR3 bases are TGTGCCAGCAGCGCATGGTCTCTAGCGGGATTAGGGGAGCAGTTCTTC. This sequence joins TRBV7-2 and TRBJ2-1, with 9 bases lining up with TRBD2. J was trimmed by 10 bases and V by 5 bases; bases with no gene match: 15. CDR1 is SGHTA, CDR2 FQGNSA, per germline. The CDR3 loop spans 16 amino acids.

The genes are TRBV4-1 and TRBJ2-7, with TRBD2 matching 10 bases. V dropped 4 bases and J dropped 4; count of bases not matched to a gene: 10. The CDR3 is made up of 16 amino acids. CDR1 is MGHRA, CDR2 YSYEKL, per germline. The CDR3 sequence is CASSLSARLAGYEQYF. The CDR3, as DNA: TGCGCCAGCAGCCTAAGCGCTAGACTAGCGGGTTACGAGCAGTACTTC.

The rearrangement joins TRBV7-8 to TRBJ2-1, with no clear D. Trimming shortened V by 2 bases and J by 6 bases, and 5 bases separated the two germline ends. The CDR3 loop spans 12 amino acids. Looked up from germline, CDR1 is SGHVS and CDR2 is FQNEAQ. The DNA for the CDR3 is TGTGCCAGCAGCTTATTCAGCAATGAGCAGTTCTTC. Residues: CASSLFSNEQFF.

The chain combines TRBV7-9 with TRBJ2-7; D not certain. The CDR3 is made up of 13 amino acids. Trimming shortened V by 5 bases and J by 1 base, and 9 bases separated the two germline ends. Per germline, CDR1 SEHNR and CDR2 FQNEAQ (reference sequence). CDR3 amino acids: CASSHRGSYEQYF. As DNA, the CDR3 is TGTGCCAGCAGCCATCGTGGTTCCTACGAGCAGTACTTC.

CDR3 amino acids: CASSLDGLAGPQYF. The CDR3 coding sequence is TGTGCCAGCAGCTTAGACGGACTAGCGGGACCCCAGTACTTC. V gene TRBV7-3 combines with J gene TRBJ2-7; 12 bases are shared with TRBD2. Germline CDR1 and CDR2: SGHTA and FQGTGA. The CDR3 has 14 residues. The V and J ends lost 2 bases and 10 bases, in that order; junction bases with no gene match: 6.

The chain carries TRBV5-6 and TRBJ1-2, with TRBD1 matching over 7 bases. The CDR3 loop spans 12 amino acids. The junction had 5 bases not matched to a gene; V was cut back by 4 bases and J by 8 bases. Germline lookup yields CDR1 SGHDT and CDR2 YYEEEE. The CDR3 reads CASSGYRGGYTF. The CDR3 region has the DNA TGTGCCAGCAGCGGCTACAGGGGAGGCTACACCTTC. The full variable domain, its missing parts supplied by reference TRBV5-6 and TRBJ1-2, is DAGVTQSPTHLIKTRGQQVTLRCSPKSGHDTVSWYQQALGQGPQFIFQYYEEEERQRGNFPDRFSGHQFPNYSSELNVNALLLGDSALYLCASSGYRGGYTFGSGTRLTVV.

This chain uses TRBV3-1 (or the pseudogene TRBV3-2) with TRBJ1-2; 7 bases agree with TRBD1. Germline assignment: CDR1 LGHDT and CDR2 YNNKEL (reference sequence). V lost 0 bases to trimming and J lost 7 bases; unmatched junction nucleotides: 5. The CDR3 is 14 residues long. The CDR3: CASSQEWQGVGYTF. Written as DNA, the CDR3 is TGTGCCAGCAGCCAAGAGTGGCAGGGGGTTGGCTACACCTTC.

CDR3 coding DNA: TGTGCCAGCAGTTGGGGAGGCGGGGTGAGCAATCAGCCCCAGCATTTT. It encodes CASSWGGGVSNQPQHF. The rearrangement uses TRBV6-2 or TRBV6-3 and TRBJ1-5; D gene uncertain. CDR1 and CDR2 from the germline V gene are MNHEY and SVGEGT. The V and J ends lost 4 bases and 1 base respectively, with 14 bases between them. This CDR3 is built from 16 residues.

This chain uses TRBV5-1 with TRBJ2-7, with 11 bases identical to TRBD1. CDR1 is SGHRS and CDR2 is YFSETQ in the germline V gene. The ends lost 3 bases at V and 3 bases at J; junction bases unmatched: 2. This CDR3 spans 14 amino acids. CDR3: CASSYGTGGYEQYF. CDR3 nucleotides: TGCGCCAGCAGCTATGGGACAGGGGGCTACGAGCAGTACTTC.

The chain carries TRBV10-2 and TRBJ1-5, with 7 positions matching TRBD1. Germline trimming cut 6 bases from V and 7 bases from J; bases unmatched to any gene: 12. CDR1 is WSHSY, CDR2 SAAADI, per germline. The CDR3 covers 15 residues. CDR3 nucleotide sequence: TGCGCCAGCAGGGAGAGCACAGGGGAACGACAGCCCCAGCATTTT. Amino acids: CASRESTGERQPQHF.

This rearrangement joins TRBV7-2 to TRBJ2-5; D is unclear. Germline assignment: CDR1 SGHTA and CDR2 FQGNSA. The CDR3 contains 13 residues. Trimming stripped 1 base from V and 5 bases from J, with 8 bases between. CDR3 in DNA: TGTGCCAGCAGCTTAGACGGCTGGGAGACCCAGTACTTC. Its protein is CASSLDGWETQYF.

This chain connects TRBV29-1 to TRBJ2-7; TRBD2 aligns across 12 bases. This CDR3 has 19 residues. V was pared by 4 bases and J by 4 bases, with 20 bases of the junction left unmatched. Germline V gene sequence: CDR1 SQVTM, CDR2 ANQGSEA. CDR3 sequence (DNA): TGCAGCGTTGTAGGAGTCGGACTAGCGGGAACAACAATAATTTACGAGCAGTACTTC. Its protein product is CSVVGVGLAGTTIIYEQYF.

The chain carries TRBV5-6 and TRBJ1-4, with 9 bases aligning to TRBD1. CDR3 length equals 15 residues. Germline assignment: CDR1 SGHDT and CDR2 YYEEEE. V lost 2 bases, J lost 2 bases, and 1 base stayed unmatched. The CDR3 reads CASSLDRGTNEKLFF. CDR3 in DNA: TGTGCCAGCAGCTTAGACAGGGGGACTAATGAAAAACTGTTTTTT.

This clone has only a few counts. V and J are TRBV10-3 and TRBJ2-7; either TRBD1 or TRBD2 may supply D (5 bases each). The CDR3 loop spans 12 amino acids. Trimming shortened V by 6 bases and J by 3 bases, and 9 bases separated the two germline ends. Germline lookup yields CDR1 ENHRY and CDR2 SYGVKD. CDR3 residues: CAISRDRYEQYF. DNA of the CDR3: TGTGCCATCAGCCGGGACCGCTACGAGCAGTACTTC.

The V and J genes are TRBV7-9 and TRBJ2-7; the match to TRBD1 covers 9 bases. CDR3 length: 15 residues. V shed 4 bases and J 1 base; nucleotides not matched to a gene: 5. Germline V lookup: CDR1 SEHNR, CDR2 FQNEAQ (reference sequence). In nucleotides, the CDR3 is TGTGCCAGCAGCTCCACCGGGACAGGGTCCTACGAGCAGTACTTC. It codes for CASSSTGTGSYEQYF.

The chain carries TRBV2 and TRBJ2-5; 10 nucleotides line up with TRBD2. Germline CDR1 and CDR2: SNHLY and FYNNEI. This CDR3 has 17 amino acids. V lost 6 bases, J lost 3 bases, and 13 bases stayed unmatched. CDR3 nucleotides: TGTGCCAGCAGGGGTTTGCTCGGACTAGCGGAAAAAGAGACCCAGTACTTC. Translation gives CASRGLLGLAEKETQYF.

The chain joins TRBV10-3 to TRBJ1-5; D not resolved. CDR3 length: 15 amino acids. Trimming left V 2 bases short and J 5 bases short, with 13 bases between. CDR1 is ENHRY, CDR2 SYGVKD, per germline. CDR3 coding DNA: TGTGCCATCAGTGAGGAAAGCGGGGTGGATCAGCCCCAGCATTTT. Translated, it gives CAISEESGVDQPQHF.